These 14 T cell receptor beta chains originate from one sample sequenced in a study of CD8+CD57+ T cells in acquired aplastic anemia. Selection for sequencing was limited to patients who had shown CD8+CD57+ cell expansion by flow cytometry. Genomic DNA provided the template from which TCR beta VDJ and CDR3 profiles were obtained. Via MiXCR, TCRdb re-called the reads, giving one row per CDR3 protein. In the table there are 200,000 to 250,000 distinct CDR3 sequences, about 44% of which are singletons. The sample consisted of sorted CD4+, CD8+, or CD8+CD57+ T cells (not recorded which) from PBMCs. The receptors come from a human donor with aplastic anemia.

V gene TRBV7-8 combines with J gene TRBJ2-1; D not resolved. This CDR3 is 13 amino acids long. The germline CDR1 and CDR2 sequences are SGHVS and FQNEAQ. The V gene lost 1 base and the J gene lost 7 bases, with 8 bases spanning the gap. DNA of the CDR3: TGTGCCAGCAGCTTAGAGTACCGAAATGAGCAGTTCTTC. Translation: CASSLEYRNEQFF.

The table lists this clonotype with many counts. One junction end does not reproduce the germline sequence, and a read error may be involved. The rearrangement joins TRBV7-7 to TRBJ1-4; no clear D gene. Per the germline V gene, CDR1 is SSHAT and CDR2 is FNYEAQ (reference sequence). This CDR3 has 15 amino acids. CDR3 loop: CASSFLPAYNEKLFF. DNA for the CDR3: TGTGCTAGCAGCTTTTTGCCAGCCTATAATGAAAAACTGTTTTTT.

At least ten counts were recorded for this clonotype. This chain uses TRBV13 with TRBJ2-4, with 10 bases lining up with TRBD2. Looked up from germline, CDR1 is PRHDT and CDR2 is FYEKMQ (reference sequence). Unmatched junction bases numbered 6, after V lost 5 bases and J lost 8 bases. CDR3 length: 14 residues. The CDR3 DNA is TGTGCCAGCAGCAACCAAAGCGGGAGGGACATTCAGTACTTC. As protein: CASSNQSGRDIQYF. Based on the CDR3 plus reference TRBV13 and TRBJ2-4, the full variable domain is AAGVIQSPRHLIKEKRETATLKCYPIPRHDTVYWYQQGPGQDPQFLISFYEKMQSDKGSIPDRFSAQQFSDYHSELNMSSLELGDSALYFCASSNQSGRDIQYFGAGTRLSVL.

This clonotype was seen many times. V is TRBV6-6 and J is TRBJ2-7; tentatively, D is TRBD1 (5 bases). Germline CDR1 and CDR2: MNHNY and SVGAGI (reference sequence). The length of the CDR3 is 12 residues. The V gene lost 2 bases and the J gene lost 6 bases, with 8 bases spanning the gap. The CDR3 protein is CASSYDSAEQYF. The CDR3 nucleotides read TGTGCCAGCAGTTACGACAGTGCCGAGCAGTACTTC.

This clonotype was recorded many times. The chain links TRBV9 to TRBJ2-7, with a tentative D call TRBD1 (5 bases). The CDR3 consists of 15 residues. V lost 0 bases and J 0 bases, leaving 10 bases between the germline ends. The V gene's germline CDR1 is SGDLS and CDR2 YYNGEE. This CDR3 reads CASSVAIDSSYEQYF. The CDR3 DNA reads as TGTGCCAGCAGCGTAGCGATAGACAGCTCCTACGAGCAGTACTTC.

This clonotype has a count of ten or more. The genes are TRBV20-1 and TRBJ2-3; TRBD2 matches at 8 bases. The CDR3 sequence is 15 residues long. CDR1 is DFQATT, CDR2 SNEGSKA, per germline (reference sequence). V shed 7 bases, J shed 1 base, and the junction held 10 bases outside the gene matches. Here the CDR3 DNA reads TGCAGTGTTACGCCCACTAGCGGCGGCACAGATACGCAGTATTTT. This codes for CSVTPTSGGTDTQYF.

The chain has TRBV20-1 and TRBJ2-5; 8 nucleotides align to TRBD2. Germline V gene lookup returns CDR1 DFQATT and CDR2 SNEGSKA (reference sequence). The CDR3 extends over 14 amino acids. V shed 7 bases, J shed 4 bases, and the junction held 11 bases outside the gene matches. The CDR3, as DNA: TGCAGTGTTAGGGATGGCGGGGGGAGAGAGACCCAGTACTTC. This translates into CSVRDGGGRETQYF.

The chain carries TRBV7-2 and TRBJ2-7, with D perhaps assigned TRBD1 or TRBD2 (5 bases each). Per the germline V gene, CDR1 is SGHTA and CDR2 is FQGNSA. The V end was cut by 5 bases, the J end by 3 bases, with 17 bases between. CDR3 length: 15 amino acids. This CDR3 is CASSRRQGGLYEQYF. In nucleotides, the CDR3 is TGTGCCAGCAGCCGCAGGCAGGGTGGACTCTACGAGCAGTACTTC.

In the case of this clonotype: Given a much more abundant clone one base away, this may be a read error. Because the CDR3 is missing its conserved closing phenylalanine or tryptophan, this is likely a read error. The chain employs TRBV7-2 and TRBJ1-3, with D possibly being TRBD1 (5 bases). Trimming removed 4 bases from V and 0 bases from J, with 19 bases in between. The CDR3 extends over 18 amino acids. Germline values: CDR1 SGHTA, CDR2 FQGNSA. CDR3 protein: CASSWARQGVLSGNTIYL. CDR3 nucleotides: TGTGCCAGCAGCTGGGCCCGCCAGGGAGTTCTCTCTGGAAACACCATATATCTT.

This clonotype was picked up many times. The chain uses TRBV6-5 and TRBJ2-7, with D uncertain. The germline CDR1 and CDR2 sequences are MNHEY and SVGAGI. CDR3 length equals 13 residues. Trimming stripped 6 bases from V and 4 bases from J, with 13 bases between. CDR3 sequence: CASSLGQVYEQYF. CDR3 coding DNA: TGTGCCAGCAGCCTAGGGCAGGTTTACGAGCAGTACTTC.

This clonotype occurred many times. The gene calls are TRBV6-5 and TRBJ2-7, with 7 bases identical to TRBD1. Germline assignment: CDR1 MNHEY and CDR2 SVGAGI. Trimming took 0 bases from V and 2 from J; bases not matched to a gene: 1. This CDR3 has 14 residues. CDR3 DNA sequence: TGTGCCAGCAGTTACTCTGGGACAGCCTACGAGCAGTACTTC. Residues: CASSYSGTAYEQYF.

The rearrangement joins TRBV15 to TRBJ2-7; D gene ambiguous. Trimming removed 0 bases at V and 4 bases at J, with 10 bases between. The CDR3 has 14 amino acids. Looked up from germline, CDR1 is LNHNV and CDR2 is YYDKDF (reference sequence). CDR3 nucleotide sequence: TGTGCCACCAGCAGAGATCTTGATCGGTACGAGCAGTACTTC. It codes for CATSRDLDRYEQYF.

Turning to this clonotype: This could be a read error, since a much larger clone is one nucleotide away. The chain has TRBV12-3 or TRBV12-4 and TRBJ1-6; 7 bases align to TRBD1. This CDR3 comprises 16 residues. The CDR3 is CASSIRGQANNPPLHF. The CDR3 DNA sequence: TGTGCCAGCAGTATCCGAGGACAGGCCAATAATCCACCCCTCCACTTT.

This rearrangement joins TRBV9 to TRBJ1-2; D uncertain. The germline V gene encodes CDR1 SGDLS and CDR2 YYNGEE. The CDR3 length is 12 residues. Trimming took off 6 bases at V and 2 bases at J, with 8 bases between the two ends. The CDR3 bases are TGTGCCAGCAAGCGGGAGAACTATGGCTACACCTTC. This encodes CASKRENYGYTF.